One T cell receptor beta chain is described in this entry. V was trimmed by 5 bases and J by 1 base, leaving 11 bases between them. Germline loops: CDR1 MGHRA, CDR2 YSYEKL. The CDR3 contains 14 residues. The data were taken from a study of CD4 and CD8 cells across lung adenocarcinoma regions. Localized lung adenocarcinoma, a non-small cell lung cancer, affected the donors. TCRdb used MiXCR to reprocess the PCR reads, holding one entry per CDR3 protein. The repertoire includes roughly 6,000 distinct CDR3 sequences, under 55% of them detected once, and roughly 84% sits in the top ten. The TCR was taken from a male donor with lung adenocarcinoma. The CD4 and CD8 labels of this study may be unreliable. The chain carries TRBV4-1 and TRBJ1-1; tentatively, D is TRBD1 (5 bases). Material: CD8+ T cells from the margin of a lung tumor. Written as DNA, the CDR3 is TGCGCCAGCAGCGCGATGGGGGGGAACACTGAAGCTTTCTTT. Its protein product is CASSAMGGNTEAFF.